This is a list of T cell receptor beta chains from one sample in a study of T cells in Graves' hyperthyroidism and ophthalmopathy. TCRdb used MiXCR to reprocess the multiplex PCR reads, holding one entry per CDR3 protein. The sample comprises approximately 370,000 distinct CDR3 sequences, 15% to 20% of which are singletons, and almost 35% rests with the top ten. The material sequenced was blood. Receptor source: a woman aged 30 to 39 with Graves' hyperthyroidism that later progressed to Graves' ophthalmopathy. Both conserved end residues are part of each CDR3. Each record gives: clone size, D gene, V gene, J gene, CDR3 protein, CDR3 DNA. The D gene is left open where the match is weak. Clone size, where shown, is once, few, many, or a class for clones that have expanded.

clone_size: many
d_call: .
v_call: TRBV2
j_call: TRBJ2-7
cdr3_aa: CASTDDGQGGNSYEQYF
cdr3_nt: TGTGCCAGCACAGACGACGGTCAGGGGGGCAACTCCTACGAGCAGTACTTC

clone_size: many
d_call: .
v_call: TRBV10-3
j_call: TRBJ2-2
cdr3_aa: CAIRRDQNTGELFF
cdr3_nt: TGTGCCATCAGACGGGACCAGAACACCGGGGAGCTGTTTTTT

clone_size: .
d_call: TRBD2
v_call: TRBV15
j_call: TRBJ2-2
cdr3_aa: CATSRDLAGEDTGELFF
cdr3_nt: TGTGCCACCAGCAGAGATCTCGCGGGAGAGGACACCGGGGAGCTGTTTTTT

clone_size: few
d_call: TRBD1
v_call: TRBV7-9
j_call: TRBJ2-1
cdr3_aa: CASRFGGDRGYNEQFF
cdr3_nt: TGTGCCAGCAGATTCGGCGGGGACAGGGGCTACAATGAGCAGTTCTTC

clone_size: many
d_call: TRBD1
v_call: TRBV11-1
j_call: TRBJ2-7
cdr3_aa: CASSPGTGHYEQYF
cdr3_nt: TGTGCCAGCAGTCCCGGGACAGGGCACTACGAGCAGTACTTC

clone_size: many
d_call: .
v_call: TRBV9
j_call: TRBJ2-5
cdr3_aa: CASSVGPEETQYF
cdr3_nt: TGTGCCAGCAGCGTAGGGCCGGAAGAGACCCAGTACTTC

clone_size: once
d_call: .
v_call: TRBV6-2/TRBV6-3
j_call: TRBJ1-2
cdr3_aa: CASSYSMQGDYGYTF
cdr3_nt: TGTGCCAGCAGTTACTCGATGCAGGGCGACTATGGCTACACCTTC

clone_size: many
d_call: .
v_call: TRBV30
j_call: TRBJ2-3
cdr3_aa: CAWEYIGGGTDTQYF
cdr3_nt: TGTGCCTGGGAATACATAGGGGGGGGCACAGATACGCAGTATTTT

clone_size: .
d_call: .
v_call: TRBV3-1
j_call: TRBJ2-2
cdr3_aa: CASSQDPGTGELFF
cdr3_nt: TGTGCCAGCAGCCAGGACCCTGGGACCGGGGAGCTGTTTTTT

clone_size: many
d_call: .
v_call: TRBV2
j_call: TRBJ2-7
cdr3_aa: CASSPSMGSSYEQYF
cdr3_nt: TGTGCCAGCAGTCCCAGTATGGGGAGCTCCTACGAGCAGTACTTC

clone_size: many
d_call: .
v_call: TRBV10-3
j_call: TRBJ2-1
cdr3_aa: CAISESGLAQILSYNEQFF
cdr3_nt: TGTGCCATCAGTGAGTCGGGCCTAGCGCAGATTCTTTCCTACAATGAGCAGTTCTTC

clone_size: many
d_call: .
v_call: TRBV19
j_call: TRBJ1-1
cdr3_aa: CASSIRGANTEAFF
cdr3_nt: TGTGCCAGTAGTATACGGGGGGCGAACACTGAAGCTTTCTTT

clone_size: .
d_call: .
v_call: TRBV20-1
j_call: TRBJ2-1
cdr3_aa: CSAQVEGRVYNEQFF
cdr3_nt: TGCAGTGCCCAGGTGGAGGGTAGGGTTTACAATGAGCAGTTCTTC

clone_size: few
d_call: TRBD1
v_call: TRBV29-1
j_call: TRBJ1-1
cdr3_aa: CSFGQGSTEAFF
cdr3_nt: TGCAGCTTCGGACAGGGGAGTACTGAAGCTTTCTTT

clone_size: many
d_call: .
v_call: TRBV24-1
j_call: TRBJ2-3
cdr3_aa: CATMSPGPTDTQYF
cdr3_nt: TGTGCCACCATGAGTCCGGGGCCCACAGATACGCAGTATTTT

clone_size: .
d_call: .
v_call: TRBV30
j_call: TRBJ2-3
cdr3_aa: CAWAMVDRTDTQYF
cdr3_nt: TGTGCCTGGGCGATGGTCGACCGCACAGATACGCAGTATTTT

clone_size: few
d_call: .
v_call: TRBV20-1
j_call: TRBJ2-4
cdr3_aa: CSASDVRAKNIQYF
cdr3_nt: TGCAGTGCTAGTGATGTTAGGGCCAAAAACATTCAGTACTTC

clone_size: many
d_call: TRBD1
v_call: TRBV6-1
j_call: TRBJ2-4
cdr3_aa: CASRDRAGNIQYF
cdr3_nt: TGTGCCAGCAGAGACAGGGCGGGAAACATTCAGTACTTC

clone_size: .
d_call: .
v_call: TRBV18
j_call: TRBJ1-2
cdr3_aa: CASSPPTSDGYTF
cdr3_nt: TGTGCCAGCTCACCACCCACGAGTGATGGCTACACCTTC

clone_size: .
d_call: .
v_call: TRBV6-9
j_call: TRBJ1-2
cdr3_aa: CASSYRVGPSERYGYTF
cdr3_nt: TGTGCCAGCAGTTATCGCGTGGGCCCTTCAGAAAGATATGGCTACACCTTC

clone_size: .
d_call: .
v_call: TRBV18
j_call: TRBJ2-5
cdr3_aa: CASSPRNMETQYF
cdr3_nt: TGTGCCAGCTCACCCCGGAACATGGAGACCCAGTACTTC

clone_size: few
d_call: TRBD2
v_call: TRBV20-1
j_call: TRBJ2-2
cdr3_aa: CSARDPSGGYTGELFF
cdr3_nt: TGCAGTGCTAGAGATCCCAGCGGGGGTTACACCGGGGAGCTGTTTTTT

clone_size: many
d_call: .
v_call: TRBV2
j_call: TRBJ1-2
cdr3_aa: CASRISPGHHGYTF
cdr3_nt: TGTGCCAGCAGGATCAGTCCGGGACACCATGGCTACACCTTC

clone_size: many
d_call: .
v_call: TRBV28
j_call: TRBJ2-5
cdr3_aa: CASSFIPGLQETQYF
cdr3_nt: TGTGCCAGCAGTTTCATACCCGGCCTCCAAGAGACCCAGTACTTC

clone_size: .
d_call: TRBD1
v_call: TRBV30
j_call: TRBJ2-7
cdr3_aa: CAWSDPGTGINEQYF
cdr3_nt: TGTGCCTGGAGCGACCCCGGGACAGGGATCAACGAGCAGTACTTC

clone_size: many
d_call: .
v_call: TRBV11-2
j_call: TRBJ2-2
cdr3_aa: CASSSRANTGELFF
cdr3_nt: TGTGCCAGCAGCAGCAGAGCGAACACCGGGGAGCTGTTTTTT

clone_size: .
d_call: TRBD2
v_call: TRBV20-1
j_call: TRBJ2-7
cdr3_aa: CSARGGVASGGAGYEQYF
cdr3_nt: TGCAGTGCTAGAGGGGGTGTGGCTAGCGGGGGGGCTGGTTACGAGCAGTACTTC

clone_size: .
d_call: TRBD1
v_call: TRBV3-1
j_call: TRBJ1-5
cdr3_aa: CASSQVTGAQPQHF
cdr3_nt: TGTGCCAGCAGCCAAGTCACAGGGGCCCAGCCCCAGCATTTT